This TCR beta chain stems from a study of T cells expressing NK-cell markers. Study information: Sorted CD3+CD56-NKG2C+, CD3+CD56+NKG2C- and CD3+CD56+NKG2C+ T cells were the source of the TCR beta repertoires.

TCRdb reprocessed the 5' RACE reads and keeps a single row for each CDR3 protein, giving no DNA. This repertoire includes some 340,000 distinct CDR3 sequences. Germline CDR1 reads SEHNR; CDR2 reads FQNEAQ (reference sequence). This CDR3 has 13 residues. The material sequenced was blood T cells: a sorted CD56 or NKG2C T cell subset, CD4+ or CD8+ T cells, or bulk PBMC T cells (not recorded which). This rearrangement joins TRBV7-9 to TRBJ1-1; TCRdb names TRBD1, which stays unverified in the absence of DNA. This TCR derives from a man aged 18 to 69 in good health. CDR3 residues: CASTPGRGTEAFF.